This TCR beta chain derives from a study of radiotherapy plus CTLA-4 blockade in lung cancer. Whole-study context: Disease control reached more than 30%, with objective responses in 15% to 20%. Study-wide results and caveats: Increased serum interferon-beta after radiation also reportedly predicted response strongly. After radiotherapy and ipilimumab, tumor-derived clones expanded in peripheral blood.

Here immunoSEQ multiplex PCR was the method, and the copy in TCRdb shows in-frame clones only, minus some. This sample yields more than 25,000 clones, of which less than 85% are seen a single time; 7.7% belongs to the top ten. Focal radiation with ipilimumab CTLA-4 blockade was given to patients with chemo-refractory metastatic non-small-cell lung cancer. V lost 3 bases, J lost 3 bases, and 6 bases stayed unmatched. This CDR3 is 15 amino acids long. The germline V gene has CDR1 MNHEY and CDR2 SMNVEV (reference sequence). As to this clone: Its antigen is not known.

The TCR originated in a human donor with non-small cell lung cancer who had stable disease on radiotherapy plus ipilimumab. The input for sequencing was peripheral blood, taken from a patient treated with radiotherapy plus ipilimumab. The chain couples TRBV27 to TRBJ2-3; 7 bases match TRBD2. Written as DNA, the CDR3 is TGTGCCAGCAGTTTTGGGCAGGGAGGGACAGATACGCAGTATTTT. Its protein product is CASSFGQGGTDTQYF.